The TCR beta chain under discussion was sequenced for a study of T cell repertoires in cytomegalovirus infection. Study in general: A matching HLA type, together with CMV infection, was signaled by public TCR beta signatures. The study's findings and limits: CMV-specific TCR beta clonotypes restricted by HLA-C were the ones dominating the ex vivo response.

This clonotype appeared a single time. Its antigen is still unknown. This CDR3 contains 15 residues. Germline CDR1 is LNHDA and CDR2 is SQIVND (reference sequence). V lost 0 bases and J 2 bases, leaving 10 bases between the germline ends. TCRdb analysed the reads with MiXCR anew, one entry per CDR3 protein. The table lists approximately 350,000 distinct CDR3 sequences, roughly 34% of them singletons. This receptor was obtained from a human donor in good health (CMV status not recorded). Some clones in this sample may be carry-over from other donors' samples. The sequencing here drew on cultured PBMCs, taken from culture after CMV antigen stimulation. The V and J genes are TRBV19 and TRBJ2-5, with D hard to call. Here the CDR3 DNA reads TGTGCCAGTAGTATAGATCGGAGTCTTCAAGAGACCCAGTACTTC. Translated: CASSIDRSLQETQYF.